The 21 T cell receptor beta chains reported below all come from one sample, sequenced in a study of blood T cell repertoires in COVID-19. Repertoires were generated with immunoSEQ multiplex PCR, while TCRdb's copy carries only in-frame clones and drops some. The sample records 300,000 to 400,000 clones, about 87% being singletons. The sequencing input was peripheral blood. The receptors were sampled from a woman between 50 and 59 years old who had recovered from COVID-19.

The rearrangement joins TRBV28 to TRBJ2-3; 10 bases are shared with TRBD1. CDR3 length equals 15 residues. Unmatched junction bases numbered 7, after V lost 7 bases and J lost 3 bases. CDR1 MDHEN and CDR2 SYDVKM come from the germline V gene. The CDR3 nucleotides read TGTGCCAGCACCTTGAGGGACAGGGGTACAGATACGCAGTATTTT. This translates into CASTLRDRGTDTQYF.

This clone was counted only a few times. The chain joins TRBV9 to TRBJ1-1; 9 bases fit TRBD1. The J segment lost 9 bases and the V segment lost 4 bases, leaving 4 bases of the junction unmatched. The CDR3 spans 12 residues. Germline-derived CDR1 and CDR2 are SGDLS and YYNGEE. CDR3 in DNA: TGTGCCAGCAGCCTTGGGACAGGGCAAGCTTTCTTT. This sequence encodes CASSLGTGQAFF.

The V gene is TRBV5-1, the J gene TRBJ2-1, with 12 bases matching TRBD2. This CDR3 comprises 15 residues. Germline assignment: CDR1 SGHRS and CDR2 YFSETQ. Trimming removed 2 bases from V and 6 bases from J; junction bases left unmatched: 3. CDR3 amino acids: CASSLLAGGLNEQFF. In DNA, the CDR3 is TGCGCCAGCAGCTTACTAGCGGGGGGCCTCAATGAGCAGTTCTTC.

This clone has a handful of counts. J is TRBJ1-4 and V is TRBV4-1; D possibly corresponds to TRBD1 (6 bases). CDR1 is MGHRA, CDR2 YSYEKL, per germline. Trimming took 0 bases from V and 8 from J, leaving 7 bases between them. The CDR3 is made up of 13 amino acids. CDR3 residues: CASSQEQGEKLFF. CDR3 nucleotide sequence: TGCGCCAGCAGCCAAGAACAGGGAGAAAAACTGTTTTTT.

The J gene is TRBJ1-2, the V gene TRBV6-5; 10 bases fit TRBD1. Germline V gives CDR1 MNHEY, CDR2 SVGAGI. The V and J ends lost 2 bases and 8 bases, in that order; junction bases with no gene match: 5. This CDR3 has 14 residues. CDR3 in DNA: TGTGCCAGCAGTTACGGGACAGGGGTCGGCGGCTACACCTTC. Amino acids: CASSYGTGVGGYTF.

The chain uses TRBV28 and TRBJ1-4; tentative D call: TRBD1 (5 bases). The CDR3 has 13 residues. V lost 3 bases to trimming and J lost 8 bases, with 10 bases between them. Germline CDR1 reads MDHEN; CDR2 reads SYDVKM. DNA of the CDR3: TGTGCCAGCAGTTTCCAGGGCGGCGAAAAACTGTTTTTT. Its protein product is CASSFQGGEKLFF. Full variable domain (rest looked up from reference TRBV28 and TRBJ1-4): DVKVTQSSRYLVKRTGEKVFLECVQDMDHENMFWYRQDPGLGLRLIYFSYDVKMKEKGDIPEGYSVSREKKERFSLILESASTNQTSMYLCASSFQGGEKLFFGSGTQLSVL.

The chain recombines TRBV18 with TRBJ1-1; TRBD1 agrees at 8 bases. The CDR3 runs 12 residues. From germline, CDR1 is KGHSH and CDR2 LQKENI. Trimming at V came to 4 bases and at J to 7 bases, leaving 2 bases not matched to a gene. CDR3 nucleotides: TGTGCCAGCTCACTCGGACAGGGTGAAGCTTTCTTT. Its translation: CASSLGQGEAFF.

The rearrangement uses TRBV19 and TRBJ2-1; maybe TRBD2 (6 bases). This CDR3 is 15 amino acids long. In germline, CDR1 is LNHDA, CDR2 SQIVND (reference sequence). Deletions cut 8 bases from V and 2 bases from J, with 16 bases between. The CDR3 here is CASGNSGRTYNEQFF. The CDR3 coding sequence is TGTGCCAGTGGGAATAGCGGAAGAACCTACAATGAGCAGTTCTTC. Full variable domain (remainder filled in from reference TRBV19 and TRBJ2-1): DGGITQSPKYLFRKEGQNVTLSCEQNLNHDAMYWYRQDPGQGLRLIYYSQIVNDFQKGDIAEGYSVSREKKESFPLTVTSAQKNPTAFYLCASGNSGRTYNEQFFGPGTRLTVL.

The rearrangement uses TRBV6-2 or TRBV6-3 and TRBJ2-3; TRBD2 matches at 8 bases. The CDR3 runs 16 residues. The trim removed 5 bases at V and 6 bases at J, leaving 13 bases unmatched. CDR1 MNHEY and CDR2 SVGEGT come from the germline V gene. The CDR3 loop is CASSPPGLARSDTQYF. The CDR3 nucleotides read TGTGCCAGCAGTCCCCCAGGACTAGCCCGGAGTGATACGCAGTATTTT.

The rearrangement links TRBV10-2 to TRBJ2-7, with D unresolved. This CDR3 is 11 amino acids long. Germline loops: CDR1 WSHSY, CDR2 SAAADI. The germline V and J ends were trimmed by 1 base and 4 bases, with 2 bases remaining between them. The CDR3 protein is CASSELYEQYF. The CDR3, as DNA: TGCGCCAGCAGTGAGTTATACGAGCAGTACTTC.

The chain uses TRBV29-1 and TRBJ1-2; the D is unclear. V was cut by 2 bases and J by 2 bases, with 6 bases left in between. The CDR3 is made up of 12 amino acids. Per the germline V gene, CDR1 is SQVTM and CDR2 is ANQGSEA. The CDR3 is CSVEMANYGYTF. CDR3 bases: TGCAGCGTTGAAATGGCAAACTATGGCTACACCTTC.

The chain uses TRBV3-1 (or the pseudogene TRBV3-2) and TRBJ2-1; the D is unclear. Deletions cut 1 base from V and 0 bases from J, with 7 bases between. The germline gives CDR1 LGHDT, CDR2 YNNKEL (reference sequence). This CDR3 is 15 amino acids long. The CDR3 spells CASSQVRSSYNEQFF. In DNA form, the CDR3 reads TGTGCCAGCAGCCAAGTGCGGAGCTCCTACAATGAGCAGTTCTTC.

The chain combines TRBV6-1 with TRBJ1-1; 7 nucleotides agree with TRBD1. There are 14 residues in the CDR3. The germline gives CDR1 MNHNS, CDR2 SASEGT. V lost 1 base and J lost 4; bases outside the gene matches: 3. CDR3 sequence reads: CASSEVAGGTEAFF. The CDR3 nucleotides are TGTGCCAGCAGTGAAGTGGCAGGGGGCACTGAAGCTTTCTTT.

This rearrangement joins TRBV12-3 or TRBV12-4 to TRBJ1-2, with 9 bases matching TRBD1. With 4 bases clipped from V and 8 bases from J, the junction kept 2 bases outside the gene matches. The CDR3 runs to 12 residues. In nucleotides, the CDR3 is TGTGCCAGCAGTTGGACAGGGGAGGGCTACACCTTC. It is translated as CASSWTGEGYTF.

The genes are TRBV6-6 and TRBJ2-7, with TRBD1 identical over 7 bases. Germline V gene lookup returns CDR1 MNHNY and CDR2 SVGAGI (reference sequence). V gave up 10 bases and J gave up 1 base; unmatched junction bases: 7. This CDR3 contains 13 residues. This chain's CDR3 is CATRPGQSYEQYF. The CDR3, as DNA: TGTGCCACACGTCCGGGACAGTCCTACGAGCAGTACTTC.

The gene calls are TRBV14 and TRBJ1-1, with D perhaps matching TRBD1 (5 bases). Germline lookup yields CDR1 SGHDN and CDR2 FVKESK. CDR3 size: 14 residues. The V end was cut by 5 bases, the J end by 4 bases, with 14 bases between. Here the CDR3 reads CASSAGLTVTEAFF. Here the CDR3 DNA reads TGTGCCAGCAGCGCAGGGTTGACGGTCACTGAAGCTTTCTTT. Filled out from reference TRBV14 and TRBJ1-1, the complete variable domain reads EAGVTQFPSHSVIEKGQTVTLRCDPISGHDNLYWYRRVMGKEIKFLLHFVKESKQDESGMPNNRFLAERTGGTYSTLKVQPAELEDSGVYFCASSAGLTVTEAFFGQGTRLTVV.

The CDR3 here is CASSLSSGNTIYF. In DNA form, the CDR3 reads TGTGCCAGCAGCCTTTCCTCTGGAAACACCATATATTTT. The chain has TRBV12-3 or TRBV12-4 and TRBJ1-3; D ambiguous. The V and J ends lost 6 bases and 0 bases respectively, with 6 bases between them. CDR3 length: 13 amino acids.

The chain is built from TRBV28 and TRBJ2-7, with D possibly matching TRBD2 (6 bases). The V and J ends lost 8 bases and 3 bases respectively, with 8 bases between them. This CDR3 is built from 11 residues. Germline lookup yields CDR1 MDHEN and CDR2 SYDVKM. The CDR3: CASAGIYEQYF. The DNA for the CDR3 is TGTGCCAGCGCGGGGATCTACGAGCAGTACTTC.

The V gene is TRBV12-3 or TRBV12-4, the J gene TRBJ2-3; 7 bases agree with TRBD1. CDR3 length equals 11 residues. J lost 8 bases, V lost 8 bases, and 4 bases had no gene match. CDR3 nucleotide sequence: TGTGCCAGCGTACGACAGGGTACGCAGTATTTT. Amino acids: CASVRQGTQYF.

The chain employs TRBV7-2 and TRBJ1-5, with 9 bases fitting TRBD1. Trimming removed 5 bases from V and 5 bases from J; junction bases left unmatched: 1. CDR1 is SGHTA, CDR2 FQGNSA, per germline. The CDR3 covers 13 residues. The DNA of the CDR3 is TGTGCCAGCAGCAGGACAGGGGATCAGCCCCAGCATTTT. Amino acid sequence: CASSRTGDQPQHF.

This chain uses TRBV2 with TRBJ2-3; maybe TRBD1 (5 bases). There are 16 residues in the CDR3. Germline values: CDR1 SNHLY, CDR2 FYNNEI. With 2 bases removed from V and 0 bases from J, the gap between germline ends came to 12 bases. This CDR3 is CASSEIQASSTDTQYF. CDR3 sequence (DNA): TGTGCCAGCAGTGAAATACAGGCATCTAGCACAGATACGCAGTATTTT.